A selection of T cell receptor beta chains follows, all from one sample in a study of spatial heterogeneity in lung cancer. TCRdb reprocessed the 5' RACE reads via MiXCR and lists one record per CDR3 protein. The top ten hold about 32% of the sample, which has about 22,000 distinct CDR3 sequences, about 5% seen once. This material consisted of PBMCs, taken at surgery. The receptors were gathered from a male donor with early-stage non-small cell lung cancer. The CDR3 runs from the conserved cysteine through the conserved F or W. D genes are given only for firm matches. Clone sizes are given selectively: once, few, many, or a class where the clone is expanded.

d_gene: .
v_gene: TRBV28
j_gene: TRBJ1-6
abundance: many
CDR3aa: CASSPYRARSPLHF
CDR3nt: TGTGCCAGCAGCCCTTACAGGGCCCGGTCACCCCTCCACTTT

d_gene: .
v_gene: TRBV3-1
j_gene: TRBJ1-6
abundance: many
CDR3aa: CASRQVSGSSPLHF
CDR3nt: TGTGCCAGCAGACAAGTGTCAGGGAGTTCACCCCTCCACTTT

d_gene: TRBD1
v_gene: TRBV6-5
j_gene: TRBJ2-5
abundance: many
CDR3aa: CASSTTGRETQYF
CDR3nt: TGTGCCAGCAGTACGACAGGGAGAGAGACCCAGTACTTC

d_gene: .
v_gene: TRBV4-3
j_gene: TRBJ2-3
abundance: many
CDR3aa: CASSQDSYTDTQYF
CDR3nt: TGCGCCAGCAGCCAAGATTCGTACACAGATACGCAGTATTTT

d_gene: .
v_gene: TRBV11-2
j_gene: TRBJ2-7
abundance: many
CDR3aa: CASSLAGTYEQYF
CDR3nt: TGTGCCAGCAGCTTAGCCGGGACGTACGAGCAGTACTTC

d_gene: TRBD2
v_gene: TRBV11-2
j_gene: TRBJ2-2
abundance: many
CDR3aa: CASSLEAGVGLTGELFF
CDR3nt: TGTGCCAGCAGCTTAGAGGCGGGAGTAGGTCTAACCGGGGAGCTGTTTTTT

d_gene: .
v_gene: TRBV5-1
j_gene: TRBJ2-7
abundance: many
CDR3aa: CASSLYRTASEQYF
CDR3nt: TGCGCCAGCAGCTTGTATAGGACAGCGAGTGAGCAGTACTTC

d_gene: TRBD2
v_gene: TRBV5-1
j_gene: TRBJ2-1
abundance: many
CDR3aa: CASSLDGAGGREQFF
CDR3nt: TGCGCCAGCAGCTTGGATGGGGCGGGAGGAAGAGAGCAGTTCTTC

d_gene: TRBD2
v_gene: TRBV2
j_gene: TRBJ2-7
abundance: few
CDR3aa: CASSEERAGGPYEQYF
CDR3nt: TGTGCCAGCAGTGAAGAGAGGGCGGGGGGGCCCTACGAGCAGTACTTC

d_gene: .
v_gene: TRBV29-1
j_gene: TRBJ1-5
abundance: many
CDR3aa: CSAKEGNQPQHF
CDR3nt: TGCAGCGCTAAAGAAGGCAATCAGCCCCAGCATTTT

d_gene: TRBD1
v_gene: TRBV18
j_gene: TRBJ2-3
abundance: few
CDR3aa: CASSPLTGGRDTQYF
CDR3nt: TGTGCCAGCTCACCTCTTACAGGGGGGCGAGATACGCAGTATTTT

d_gene: .
v_gene: TRBV20-1
j_gene: TRBJ1-1
abundance: many
CDR3aa: CSADRPGHSNTEAFF
CDR3nt: TGCAGTGCTGATCGTCCGGGACACTCGAACACTGAAGCTTTCTTT

d_gene: .
v_gene: TRBV7-9
j_gene: TRBJ2-7
abundance: many
CDR3aa: CASSLGVYGGNEQYF
CDR3nt: TGTGCCAGCAGCTTAGGAGTATATGGAGGGAACGAGCAGTACTTC

d_gene: TRBD1
v_gene: TRBV24-1
j_gene: TRBJ2-5
abundance: few
CDR3aa: CATSGSDRGQTQYF
CDR3nt: TGTGCCACCAGTGGTTCCGACAGGGGTCAGACCCAGTACTTC

d_gene: .
v_gene: TRBV3-1
j_gene: TRBJ2-6
abundance: .
CDR3aa: CASSQDSSGANVLTF
CDR3nt: TGTGCCAGCAGCCAAGATAGCTCTGGGGCCAACGTCCTGACTTTC